These 26 T cell receptor beta chains share one sample of origin, sequenced in a study of T cell responses to AZD1222 COVID-19 vaccine. Libraries were prepared by immunoSEQ multiplex PCR; TCRdb keeps only in-frame clonotypes and omits some of them. The sample shows about 140,000 clones, 88% of them seen only once. The sample in question was peripheral blood, obtained 28 days after the second AZD1222 dose. The receptors were sampled from an adult who received the AZD1222 COVID-19 vaccine.

The chain joins TRBV30 to TRBJ2-7; TRBD1 matches at 8 bases. This CDR3 comprises 13 residues. Looked up from germline, CDR1 is GTSNPN and CDR2 is SVGIG (reference sequence). The V and J ends lost 4 bases and 6 bases, in that order; junction bases with no gene match: 8. CDR3 bases: TGTGCCTGGAAGGGACAGGTAGGGGCCGAGCAGTACTTC. This encodes CAWKGQVGAEQYF. Complete variable domain (other parts from reference TRBV30 and TRBJ2-7): SQTIHQWPATLVQPVGSPLSLECTVEGTSNPNLYWYRQAAGRGLQLLFYSVGIGQISSEVPQNLSASRPQDRQFILSSKKLLLSDSGFYLCAWKGQVGAEQYFGPGTRLTVT.

This sequence joins TRBV28 and TRBJ1-5; D is unresolved. V was shortened by 6 bases and J by 5 bases, with 8 bases between the two germline ends. Germline CDR1 reads MDHEN; CDR2 reads SYDVKM. The CDR3 runs to 12 residues. The CDR3 is CASRTQYQPQHF. Here the CDR3 DNA reads TGTGCCAGCAGAACCCAGTATCAGCCCCAGCATTTT. The complete variable domain, with remaining parts taken from reference TRBV28 and TRBJ1-5, reads DVKVTQSSRYLVKRTGEKVFLECVQDMDHENMFWYRQDPGLGLRLIYFSYDVKMKEKGDIPEGYSVSREKKERFSLILESASTNQTSMYLCASRTQYQPQHFGDGTRLSIL.

This clone has only one observation. The chain combines TRBV7-8 with TRBJ2-1; D might be TRBD2 (6 bases). This CDR3 region has 17 residues. V was trimmed by 6 bases and J by 9 bases, leaving 27 bases between them. Germline V gene sequence: CDR1 SGHVS, CDR2 FQNEAQ. The CDR3 reads CASRQTGTPPQVVEQFF. The CDR3 region has the DNA TGTGCCAGCAGGCAAACCGGGACTCCGCCCCAGGTTGTTGAGCAGTTCTTC.

J is TRBJ1-3 and V is TRBV7-2; 7 bases match TRBD1. Trimming took 3 bases from V and 0 from J; bases not matched to a gene: 5. Germline V gene data show CDR1 as SGHTA and CDR2 as FQGNSA. This CDR3 has 16 amino acids. DNA for the CDR3: TGTGCCAGCAGCTTTGAACGGGACAGCTCTGGAAACACCATATATTTT. It is translated as CASSFERDSSGNTIYF.

This chain joins TRBV28 and TRBJ1-5, with D hard to call. The CDR3 contains 14 residues. The V end was cut by 7 bases, the J end by 5 bases, with 15 bases between. Germline CDR1 and CDR2: MDHEN and SYDVKM. CDR3 region: CASIWRRVDQPQHF. CDR3 sequence (DNA): TGTGCCAGCATTTGGCGGAGGGTTGATCAGCCCCAGCATTTT.

This clone is a singleton in its sample. This chain links TRBV24-1 with TRBJ1-2; a possible D gene is TRBD1 (6 bases). The CDR3 contains 15 residues. CDR1 is KGHDR and CDR2 is SFDVKD in the germline V gene. Trimming pared 3 bases from V and 6 bases from J, leaving 16 bases between. CDR3 region: CATSDTGTRTNGYTF. In DNA form, the CDR3 reads TGTGCCACCAGTGATACCGGGACAAGGACTAATGGCTACACCTTC.

V usage is TRBV7-8 and J usage is TRBJ1-5; D perhaps matches TRBD1 (5 bases). The CDR3 contains 14 residues. V lost 1 base to trimming and J lost 6 bases, with 10 bases between them. Germline V gives CDR1 SGHVS, CDR2 FQNEAQ. In DNA form, the CDR3 reads TGTGCCAGCAGCTTAGAACAGGTGGGTCAGCCCCAGCATTTT. It specifies CASSLEQVGQPQHF. The entire variable domain, with the rest obtained from reference TRBV7-8 and TRBJ1-5, is as follows: GAGVSQSPRYKVAKRGQDVALRCDPISGHVSLFWYQQALGQGPEFLTYFQNEAQLDKSGLPSDRFFAERPEGSVSTLKIQRTQQEDSAVYLCASSLEQVGQPQHFGDGTRLSIL.

This clone has only one observation. The rearrangement links TRBV5-1 to TRBJ1-5, with D unclear. Trimming left V 1 base short and J 10 bases short, with 9 bases between. Germline V CDR1 and CDR2: SGHRS, YFSETQ. The length of the CDR3 is 12 residues. CDR3 residues: CASSLSGEPQHF. The CDR3 nucleotides are TGCGCCAGCAGCTTGAGCGGGGAACCCCAGCATTTT.

The V gene is TRBV5-4, the J gene TRBJ1-2; D is perhaps TRBD1 (6 bases). V was cut by 4 bases and J by 6 bases, with 16 bases left in between. This CDR3 has 14 amino acids. Germline V gene sequence: CDR1 SGHNT, CDR2 YYREEE (reference sequence). CDR3 region: CASSDRRGVNGYTF. The CDR3 bases are TGTGCCAGCAGCGATCGCAGGGGAGTGAATGGCTACACCTTC.

This clone was observed a few times. The genes are TRBV30 and TRBJ2-1; D remains ambiguous. Germline CDR1 reads GTSNPN; CDR2 reads SVGIG (reference sequence). The CDR3 loop spans 11 amino acids. The germline V and J ends were trimmed by 2 bases and 9 bases, with 8 bases remaining between them. CDR3 sequence (DNA): TGTGCCTGGAGTAAGTGGGGTGAGCAGTTCTTC. It yields the protein CAWSKWGEQFF. Supplemented by reference TRBV30 and TRBJ2-1, the full variable domain reads SQTIHQWPATLVQPVGSPLSLECTVEGTSNPNLYWYRQAAGRGLQLLFYSVGIGQISSEVPQNLSASRPQDRQFILSSKKLLLSDSGFYLCAWSKWGEQFFGPGTRLTVL.

The V call is TRBV19, the J call TRBJ2-7; D is undetermined. Germline V lookup: CDR1 LNHDA, CDR2 SQIVND (reference sequence). Trimming stripped 7 bases from V and 3 bases from J, with 10 bases between. The CDR3 is made up of 12 amino acids. The CDR3 DNA reads TGTGCCAGTACCCCGGACGGCTACGAGCAGTACTTC. This encodes CASTPDGYEQYF.

The chain employs TRBV25-1 and TRBJ2-2; TRBD1 is a possible D gene (6 bases). Between the trimmed V and J ends, which lost 1 base and 4 bases, there was a span of 13 bases. The CDR3 has 16 residues. Per the germline V gene, CDR1 is MGHDK and CDR2 is SYGVNS. CDR3 loop: CASSESRQGTTGELFF. DNA for the CDR3: TGTGCCAGCAGTGAATCGAGGCAGGGGACCACCGGGGAGCTGTTTTTT.

The V and J genes are TRBV12-3 or TRBV12-4 and TRBJ2-5, with TRBD1 matching 7 bases. The CDR3 length is 13 residues. V lost 6 bases and J lost 5; bases outside the gene matches: 6. The CDR3 loop reads CASSLTGYETQYF. The DNA of the CDR3 is TGTGCCAGCAGCCTGACAGGGTATGAGACCCAGTACTTC.

This chain links TRBV20-1 with TRBJ2-1; no definite D call. Germline V gene lookup returns CDR1 DFQATT and CDR2 SNEGSKA (reference sequence). Trimming cost V 6 bases and J 8 bases, with 8 bases left between them. The CDR3 is 10 residues long. The CDR3 coding sequence is TGCAGTGCCTGGAAGGATGAGCAGTTCTTC. Translation gives CSAWKDEQFF.

This chain connects TRBV4-1 to TRBJ1-5, with 10 positions matching TRBD1. Germline V gives CDR1 MGHRA, CDR2 YSYEKL. V was clipped by 4 bases and J by 3 bases; unmatched bases: 6. The CDR3 loop spans 16 amino acids. CDR3 residues: CASSPRQGAINQPQHF. In nucleotides, the CDR3 is TGCGCCAGCAGCCCCAGACAGGGGGCCATCAATCAGCCCCAGCATTTT.

The chain uses TRBV18 and TRBJ2-5; D uncertain. CDR1 and CDR2 from the germline V gene are KGHSH and LQKENI. The CDR3 runs to 11 residues. V shed 5 bases and J shed 5 bases, with 6 bases lying between them. CDR3 sequence (DNA): TGTGCCAGCTCATTGTATGAGACCCAGTACTTC. Translated, it gives CASSLYETQYF.

The rearrangement links TRBV19 to TRBJ1-2; D ambiguous. Germline values: CDR1 LNHDA, CDR2 SQIVND (reference sequence). The CDR3 extends over 16 amino acids. Trimming shortened V by 5 bases and J by 2 bases, and 18 bases separated the two germline ends. The CDR3 sequence: CASSPLRGRDNYGYTF. The CDR3, as DNA: TGTGCCAGTAGTCCCCTTCGAGGACGCGACAACTATGGCTACACCTTC.

The rearrangement links TRBV3-1 (or the pseudogene TRBV3-2) to TRBJ2-7; perhaps TRBD2 as D (5 bases). Germline-derived CDR1 and CDR2 are LGHDT and YNNKEL (reference sequence). This CDR3 region has 13 residues. V was trimmed by 4 bases and J by 7 bases, leaving 14 bases between them. This CDR3 reads CASSREGLGEQYF. CDR3 nucleotide sequence: TGTGCCAGCAGCCGCGAGGGTCTCGGGGAGCAGTACTTC.

A remark on this clone: Here the CDR3 omits its conserved ending phenylalanine or tryptophan, so a read error is the likely source. Because the CDR3's place on the DNA is in doubt, the DNA is left out and the CDR3 is given as listed by TCRdb. The chain uses TRBV11-1 and TRBJ2-4; the D call of TRBD1 is as the table states it, not checked on the DNA. Inclusive of both ends, the CDR3 amounts to 13 amino acids. CDR1 is SGHAT, CDR2 FQDESV, per germline (reference sequence). The CDR3 region is CASSQGTTGKEQL.

The chain carries TRBV6-6 and TRBJ1-6, with D possibly being TRBD1 (5 bases). This CDR3 is 13 amino acids long. Looked up from germline, CDR1 is MNHNY and CDR2 is SVGAGI (reference sequence). V lost 5 bases and J lost 10, with 12 bases in between. The CDR3 protein is CASSTGGGSPLHF. The CDR3 DNA follows: TGTGCCAGCAGTACAGGAGGTGGCTCACCCCTCCACTTT.

The V gene is TRBV24-1, the J gene TRBJ2-3; the D gene is possibly TRBD2 (5 bases). The CDR3 runs to 14 residues. Per germline, CDR1 KGHDR and CDR2 SFDVKD. V was trimmed by 4 bases and J by 8 bases, leaving 15 bases between them. In DNA, the CDR3 is TGTGCCACCAGTGACACAACGGGGAATCGTACGCAGTATTTT. The encoded protein is CATSDTTGNRTQYF.

Here the CDR3 DNA reads TGTGCCAGCAGATCGGAGGGGGGCAACTACGAGCAGTACTTC. Translating gives CASRSEGGNYEQYF. V usage is TRBV28 and J usage is TRBJ2-7; the D call may be TRBD1 or TRBD2 (6 bases each). From germline, CDR1 is MDHEN and CDR2 SYDVKM. Trimming removed 6 bases at V and 3 bases at J, with 15 bases between. CDR3 length: 14 amino acids.

The J gene is TRBJ2-7, the V gene TRBV2; 7 nucleotides align to TRBD1. Germline V CDR1 and CDR2: SNHLY, FYNNEI. The CDR3 is 14 amino acids. The J segment lost 3 bases and the V segment lost 5 bases, leaving 7 bases of the junction unmatched. In DNA form, the CDR3 reads TGTGCCAGCAGTACTGGACAGGCAATCTACGAGCAGTACTTC. Translating it yields CASSTGQAIYEQYF.

The J gene is TRBJ1-2, the V gene TRBV12-3 or TRBV12-4; D gene ambiguous. CDR3 length: 11 amino acids. The ends were cut back, 6 bases at V and 6 bases at J, with 8 bases in the middle. The CDR3 DNA reads TGTGCCAGCAGACGAGGAGATGGCTACACCTTC. Protein product: CASRRGDGYTF.

J is TRBJ1-1 and V is TRBV19; 10 nucleotides align to TRBD1. CDR3 length: 15 amino acids. Germline-derived CDR1 and CDR2 are LNHDA and SQIVND (reference sequence). V lost 6 bases and J lost 3; bases outside the gene matches: 7. The CDR3 coding sequence is TGTGCCAGTAGGAACCCCGGGACAGGGGACACTGAAGCTTTCTTT. It yields the protein CASRNPGTGDTEAFF.

Written as DNA, the CDR3 is TGTGCCATCAGTGAAGGGGTTAGCAATCAGCCCCAGCATTTT. It codes for CAISEGVSNQPQHF. This chain joins TRBV10-3 and TRBJ1-5, with a possible D match to TRBD1 (5 bases). V was trimmed by 3 bases and J by 0 bases, leaving 6 bases between them. Germline CDR1 is ENHRY and CDR2 is SYGVKD. The CDR3 has 14 residues.